The entry below gives a single T cell receptor beta chain sequence along with its context. With random hexamers, reverse transcription was performed on about 0.45 to 1 ug of RNA. Coverage of TCR beta CDR3 amplification by immunoSEQ multiplex PCR extended to 54 Vbeta and 13 Jbeta. In TCRdb, the immunoSEQ multiplex PCR reads were re-called with MiXCR into one record per CDR3 protein. The data contain fewer than 150,000 distinct CDR3 sequences, under 95% of them singletons. V shed 2 bases, J shed 4 bases, and the junction held 0 bases outside the gene matches. The germline CDR1 and CDR2 sequences are GTSNPN and SVGIG (reference sequence). The CDR3 loop spans 14 amino acids. These data belong to a study of CD8 T cells in Susac syndrome. The multiple sclerosis controls were treatment-naive patients with relapsing-remitting disease that was stable or active. In contrast to the negatively isolated CD8+ and CD4+ T cells, TEMRA cells were FACS-enriched.

Material for sequencing was CD8+ T cells from PBMCs. This chain uses TRBV30 with TRBJ2-2; 11 positions match TRBD2. The source is a human donor with multiple sclerosis. CDR3 DNA sequence: TGTGCCTGGAGTACTAGCGGGAGCACCGGGGAGCTGTTTTTT. It encodes CAWSTSGSTGELFF.